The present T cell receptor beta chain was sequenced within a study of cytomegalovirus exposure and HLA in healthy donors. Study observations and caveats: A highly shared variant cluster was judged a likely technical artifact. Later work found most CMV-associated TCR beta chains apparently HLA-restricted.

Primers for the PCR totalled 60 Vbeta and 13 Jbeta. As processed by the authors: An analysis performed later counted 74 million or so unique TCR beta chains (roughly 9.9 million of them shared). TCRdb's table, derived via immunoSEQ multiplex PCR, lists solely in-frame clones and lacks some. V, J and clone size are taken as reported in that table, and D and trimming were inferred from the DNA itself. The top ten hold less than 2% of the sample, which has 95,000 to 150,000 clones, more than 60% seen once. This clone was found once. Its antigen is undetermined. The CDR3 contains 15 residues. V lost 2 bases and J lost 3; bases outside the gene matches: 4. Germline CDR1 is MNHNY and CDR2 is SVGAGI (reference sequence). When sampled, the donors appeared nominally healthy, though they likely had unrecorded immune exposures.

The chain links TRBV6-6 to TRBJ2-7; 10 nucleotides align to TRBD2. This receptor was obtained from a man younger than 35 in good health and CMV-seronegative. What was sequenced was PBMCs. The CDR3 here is CASSYPPSGGYEQYF. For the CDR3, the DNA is TGTGCCAGCAGTTACCCCCCTAGCGGGGGCTACGAGCAGTACTTC.